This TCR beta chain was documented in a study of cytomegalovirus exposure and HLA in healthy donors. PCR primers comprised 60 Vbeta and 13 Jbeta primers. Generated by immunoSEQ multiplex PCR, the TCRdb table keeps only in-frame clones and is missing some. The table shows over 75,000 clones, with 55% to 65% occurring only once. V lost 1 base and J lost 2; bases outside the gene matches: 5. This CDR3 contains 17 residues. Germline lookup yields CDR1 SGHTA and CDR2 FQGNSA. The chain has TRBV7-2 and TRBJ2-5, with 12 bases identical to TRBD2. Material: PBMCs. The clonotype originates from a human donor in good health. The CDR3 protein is CASSLVSLAGGQETQYF. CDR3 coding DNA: TGTGCCAGCAGCTTAGTTTCCCTAGCGGGGGGGCAAGAGACCCAGTACTTC.